This TCR beta chain was documented in a study of blood T cells in healthy people across ages. Study-wide results and limits: Changes seen in expanded clonotypes were possibly confounded by donor CMV status left unknown.

A second 7 to 11 cycle PCR used barcoded and J-beta primers. TCRdb analysed the 5' RACE reads with MiXCR anew, one entry per CDR3 protein. The sample carries about 780,000 distinct CDR3 sequences, about a quarter recorded once. This CDR3 is built from 16 residues. The germline CDR1 and CDR2 sequences are SGDLS and YYNGEE. V was pared by 4 bases and J by 6 bases, with 11 bases of the junction left unmatched. Concerning this clonotype itself: Its antigen is unidentified. A read error may be the cause here, since a much bigger clone is one base away. Given the absence of the conserved phenylalanine or tryptophan at the CDR3 end, a read error is likely.

These data were also filed under a second study, of T cells of mothers and their children. From that paper: According to the study, all extracted RNA entered cDNA synthesis at around 1.5 ug per 15 ul. The M1S primer of the second PCR added sample barcodes and 2-4 random nucleotides. For each mother, over 8 million TCR beta CDR3 reads were obtained, and for each child, some 3 million.

The chain employs TRBV9 and TRBJ2-2; TRBD1 aligns across 8 bases. Sequenced material: blood. This TCR came from a boy aged 5-17 years in good health. The CDR3 nucleotides are TGTGCCAGCAGCCCGCCCAGGACAGGGACCCCCGGGGAGCTGTTTCTT. It encodes CASSPPRTGTPGELFL.